The 26 T cell receptor beta chains listed next were all sequenced from one sample in a study of graft-versus-host responses after intestinal transplantation. Libraries were prepared by immunoSEQ multiplex PCR; TCRdb keeps only in-frame clonotypes and omits some of them. The sample yields tens of thousands of clones, 90% to 95% seen once. No antigen is known for these receptors. Specimen: unstimulated CD8+ T cells sorted from spleen or lymph node cells, collected before intestinal transplant. The origin of the receptors is a human donor who received an intestinal transplant.

The chain employs TRBV11-2 and TRBJ2-3; 9 bases are shared with TRBD2. CDR3 length: 17 amino acids. CDR1 SGHAT and CDR2 FQNNGV come from the germline V gene. V was clipped by 2 bases and J by 3 bases; unmatched bases: 9. The CDR3 is CASSLQRGASVTDTQYF. The DNA for the CDR3 is TGTGCCAGCAGCTTACAGCGGGGGGCCTCCGTGACAGATACGCAGTATTTT.

The chain employs TRBV29-1 and TRBJ2-7; a weak D match, TRBD2 (6 bases). CDR1 and CDR2 from the germline V gene are SQVTM and ANQGSEA. The CDR3 length is 15 residues. The V gene lost 3 bases and the J gene lost 2 bases, with 17 bases spanning the gap. The DNA for the CDR3 is TGCAGCGTTGAGGAATACGGGACTGATACCTACGAGCAGTACTTC. The encoded protein is CSVEEYGTDTYEQYF.

The genes are TRBV14 and TRBJ2-7; D is perhaps TRBD1 (6 bases). Germline V gene data show CDR1 as SGHDN and CDR2 as FVKESK. V lost 4 bases and J lost 1, with 8 bases in between. The CDR3 has 13 amino acids. This chain's CDR3 is CASSLRGSYEQYF. CDR3 in DNA: TGTGCCAGCAGCCTCAGGGGTTCCTACGAGCAGTACTTC.

This clone was observed once. This sequence joins TRBV7-9 and TRBJ1-1, with TRBD1 identical over 7 bases. V shed 7 bases and J 8 bases; nucleotides not matched to a gene: 13. Germline V gene data show CDR1 as SEHNR and CDR2 as FQNEAQ (reference sequence). This CDR3 has 14 amino acids. CDR3: CASNPGTVEPEAFF. The CDR3 coding sequence is TGTGCCAGCAACCCGGGGACAGTCGAACCCGAAGCTTTCTTT. Variable domain in full (rest from reference TRBV7-9 and TRBJ1-1): DTGVSQNPRHKITKRGQNVTFRCDPISEHNRLYWYRQTLGQGPEFLTYFQNEAQLEKSRLLSDRFSAERPKGSFSTLEIQRTEQGDSAMYLCASNPGTVEPEAFFGQGTRLTVV.

This chain uses TRBV27 with TRBJ2-7; 11 nucleotides line up with TRBD2. CDR1 is MNHEY and CDR2 is SMNVEV in the germline V gene (reference sequence). This CDR3 spans 14 amino acids. V gave up 4 bases and J gave up 5 bases; unmatched junction bases: 4. For the CDR3, the DNA is TGTGCCAGCAGTTGGGGACTAGCGGTCAACGAGCAGTACTTC. Its translation: CASSWGLAVNEQYF.

V gene TRBV7-3 combines with J gene TRBJ2-7; weak D call: TRBD2 (6 bases). V lost 5 bases to trimming and J lost 4 bases, with 15 bases between them. This CDR3 contains 14 residues. Germline lookup yields CDR1 SGHTA and CDR2 FQGTGA. CDR3 residues: CASSPGGPTYEQYF. CDR3 in DNA: TGTGCCAGCAGCCCCGGAGGGCCTACGTACGAGCAGTACTTC.

The rearrangement joins TRBV6-6 to TRBJ1-4, with D unresolved. Trimming left V 0 bases short and J 2 bases short, with 10 bases between. Germline CDR1 is MNHNY and CDR2 is SVGAGI (reference sequence). There are 16 residues in the CDR3. CDR3 sequence (DNA): TGTGCCAGCAGTTACTCAGAGGGCGGCACTAATGAAAAACTGTTTTTT. Its translation is CASSYSEGGTNEKLFF.

The chain carries TRBV7-6 and TRBJ1-2; 10 positions agree with TRBD1. Germline V gene lookup returns CDR1 SGHVS and CDR2 FNYEAQ. The CDR3 has 15 amino acids. V lost 5 bases and J lost 4; bases outside the gene matches: 7. CDR3 region: CASSPGTGVRYGYTF. CDR3 nucleotides: TGTGCCAGCAGCCCCGGGACAGGGGTTCGCTATGGCTACACCTTC.

The chain employs TRBV23-1 and TRBJ1-5; 8 nucleotides match TRBD1. TRBV23-1 is sorted into the ORF group, with uncertain function. The CDR3 has 19 residues. Trimming took 0 bases from V and 0 from J; bases not matched to a gene: 10. DNA for the CDR3: TGCGCCAGCAGTCAATCGAAAAGAGTCCAGGGGGCTAGCAATCAGCCCCAGCATTTT. Protein: CASSQSKRVQGASNQPQHF.

This sequence joins TRBV19 and TRBJ1-2; D is unclear. Trimming cost V 0 bases and J 4 bases, with 12 bases left between them. In germline, CDR1 is LNHDA, CDR2 SQIVND (reference sequence). CDR3 length equals 15 residues. This CDR3 is CASSIDWARTYGYTF. In nucleotides, the CDR3 is TGTGCCAGTAGTATAGATTGGGCCAGAACCTATGGCTACACCTTC.

This chain joins TRBV6-5 and TRBJ2-1; 9 bases match TRBD2. Looked up from germline, CDR1 is MNHEY and CDR2 is SVGAGI. J lost 9 bases, V lost 0 bases, and 6 bases had no gene match. The CDR3 consists of 15 residues. Written as DNA, the CDR3 is TGTGCCAGCAGTTACTCGATAGCGGGAGTAGGTGAGCAGTTCTTC. It yields the protein CASSYSIAGVGEQFF.

This clone was observed a handful of times. This rearrangement joins TRBV27 to TRBJ2-7; the match to TRBD1 covers 8 bases. J was trimmed by 3 bases and V by 2 bases; bases with no gene match: 0. Germline values: CDR1 MNHEY, CDR2 SMNVEV (reference sequence). The CDR3 spans 13 residues. The CDR3 loop is CASSLGTGYEQYF. The CDR3 DNA reads TGTGCCAGCAGTTTAGGGACAGGCTACGAGCAGTACTTC.

The chain is built from TRBV30 and TRBJ2-1, with D possibly TRBD2 on 6 matching bases. Trimming shortened V by 2 bases and J by 13 bases, and 12 bases separated the two germline ends. Germline V gives CDR1 GTSNPN, CDR2 SVGIG (reference sequence). This CDR3 region has 11 residues. CDR3 sequence reads: CAWSPPGLQFF. The CDR3 DNA reads TGTGCCTGGAGTCCCCCGGGACTTCAGTTCTTC.

This chain connects TRBV28 to TRBJ1-2, with D possibly matching TRBD1 (6 bases). The CDR3 has 17 amino acids. V was trimmed by 6 bases and J by 7 bases, leaving 27 bases between them. Germline lookup yields CDR1 MDHEN and CDR2 SYDVKM. For the CDR3, the DNA is TGTGCCAGCAGCTCGGTAAGTACGGGGGGCGGTGAGGGTGGCTACACCTTC. It is translated as CASSSVSTGGGEGGYTF.

This clone is a singleton in its sample. The chain recombines TRBV6-5 with TRBJ1-2; unclear D gene. CDR3 length: 15 residues. Trimming stripped 4 bases from V and 0 bases from J, with 12 bases between. Germline V lookup: CDR1 MNHEY, CDR2 SVGAGI. The CDR3 region has the DNA TGTGCCAGCAGTTTTAAAGACACTTCTAACTATGGCTACACCTTC. Translation gives CASSFKDTSNYGYTF.

In its sample, this clone was seen once. CDR3 protein: CASSPAGGANTEAFF. As DNA, the CDR3 is TGCGCCAGCAGCCCAGCGGGAGGGGCGAACACTGAAGCTTTCTTT. J is TRBJ1-1 and V is TRBV4-3, with D maybe TRBD1 (5 bases). Trimming cost V 4 bases and J 1 base, with 13 bases left between them. The CDR3 loop spans 15 amino acids. Looked up from germline, CDR1 is LGHNA and CDR2 is YSLEER.

This clone occurred once. The chain employs TRBV7-3 and TRBJ2-1, with 7 bases matching TRBD1. With V trimmed by 2 bases and J by 5 bases, 3 bases remained unmatched. Germline-derived CDR1 and CDR2 are SGHTA and FQGTGA. The CDR3 sequence is 14 residues long. For the CDR3, the DNA is TGTGCCAGCAGCTTATTTCAGGGGGACAATGAGCAGTTCTTC. This sequence encodes CASSLFQGDNEQFF.

This chain connects TRBV11-2 to TRBJ2-7; D may be TRBD1 (5 bases). The germline V and J ends were trimmed by 1 base and 3 bases, with 7 bases remaining between them. Germline V gene lookup returns CDR1 SGHAT and CDR2 FQNNGV. The CDR3 is 13 amino acids. The DNA for the CDR3 is TGTGCCAGCAGCTTAGGCAGGGTCTACGAGCAGTACTTC. This gives the protein CASSLGRVYEQYF.

The chain couples TRBV4-1 to TRBJ1-6; TRBD1 is a possible D gene (5 bases). The ends were cut back, 2 bases at V and 10 bases at J, with 18 bases in the middle. The CDR3 spans 16 residues. Germline V lookup: CDR1 MGHRA, CDR2 YSYEKL. The CDR3 bases are TGCGCCAGCAGCCAAAGTCTCCAGGGTCTAGGATCACCCCTCCACTTT. Protein product: CASSQSLQGLGSPLHF.

The chain has TRBV6-5 and TRBJ1-1; no reliable D call. Germline V CDR1 and CDR2: MNHEY, SVGAGI. V shed 0 bases and J shed 2 bases, with 10 bases lying between them. This CDR3 is built from 15 residues. In DNA, the CDR3 is TGTGCCAGCAGTTACTCGACGGGTTCCAACACTGAAGCTTTCTTT. This gives the protein CASSYSTGSNTEAFF.

The chain recombines TRBV7-3 with TRBJ2-5, with D perhaps matching TRBD2 (5 bases). The assigned J gene may be wrong: the sequence end matches TRBJ2-7 better. Germline V gene data show CDR1 as SGHTA and CDR2 as FQGTGA. The CDR3 runs 13 residues. The DNA for the CDR3 is TGTGCCAGCAGCTCCTATGGGGAGAACGAGCAGTACTTC. The encoded protein is CASSSYGENEQYF.

This chain connects TRBV7-9 to TRBJ2-1, with unresolved D. In germline, CDR1 is SEHNR, CDR2 FQNEAQ (reference sequence). V was cut by 5 bases and J by 4 bases, with 15 bases left in between. The CDR3 runs to 15 residues. The CDR3: CASSLGKELYNEQFF. CDR3 DNA: TGTGCCAGCAGCCTGGGTAAGGAGCTTTACAATGAGCAGTTCTTC.

Notes on this clone: The same CDR3 also results from other DNA sequences found in this sample. This rearrangement joins TRBV6-1 to TRBJ2-7; D uncertain. This CDR3 is 13 amino acids long. The germline V gene encodes CDR1 MNHNS and CDR2 SASEGT. Between the trimmed V and J ends, which lost 4 bases and 2 bases, there was a span of 9 bases. The CDR3 coding sequence is TGTGCCAGCAGTGCCCGGAGTCCCTACGAGCAGTACTTC. It is translated as CASSARSPYEQYF.

The J gene is TRBJ2-1, the V gene TRBV30; TRBD2 is a possible D gene (6 bases). This CDR3 has 15 amino acids. V shed 0 bases and J shed 5 bases, with 14 bases lying between them. Germline V CDR1 and CDR2: GTSNPN, SVGIG (reference sequence). The CDR3 sequence: CAWSVPPRTNNEQFF. The CDR3 DNA reads TGTGCCTGGAGTGTACCTCCTCGGACTAACAATGAGCAGTTCTTC.

The chain uses TRBV13 and TRBJ2-1; a possible D gene is TRBD2 (6 bases). The germline V gene encodes CDR1 PRHDT and CDR2 FYEKMQ (reference sequence). V gave up 5 bases and J gave up 10 bases, with 15 bases separating them. CDR3 length: 13 amino acids. The CDR3 here is CASSAVPEGEQFF. As DNA, the CDR3 is TGTGCCAGCAGCGCCGTGCCGGAGGGGGAGCAGTTCTTC.

A single count supports this clone. The rearrangement uses TRBV28 and TRBJ2-7, with no clear D. Trimming removed 6 bases at V and 1 base at J, with 16 bases between. Germline V gene data show CDR1 as MDHEN and CDR2 as SYDVKM. The CDR3 runs to 15 residues. CDR3 residues: CASSEPEHRSYEQYF. CDR3 nucleotide sequence: TGTGCCAGCAGCGAACCCGAACACCGATCCTACGAGCAGTACTTC.